The source of this T cell receptor (beta chain) is a study of cytomegalovirus exposure and HLA in healthy donors. For this clone: The antigen is not known.

V was shortened by 5 bases and J by 2 bases, with 12 bases between the two germline ends. The CDR3 has 14 residues. Germline V CDR1 and CDR2: MNHNY, SVGAGI (reference sequence). General study findings and limits: Researchers catalogued some 160 TCR beta chains as cytomegalovirus-associated.

Vbeta (60) and Jbeta (13) primers were used in the PCR. Repertoires were generated with immunoSEQ multiplex PCR, while TCRdb's copy carries only in-frame clones and drops some. The sample yields 64,000 or so clones, about 70% seen once. The clonotype was recovered from a man aged 40-49 years in good health and CMV-seropositive. This chain links TRBV6-6 with TRBJ1-2; D ambiguous. Sequences were obtained from PBMCs. The CDR3 coding sequence is TGTGCCAGCAGTCACCCACCAGCGAACTATGGCTACACCTTC. Translation gives CASSHPPANYGYTF.